This T cell receptor (beta chain) was sequenced in a study of shared clonotypes between healthy human individuals. About the research overall: Every donor yielded three CD4 naive, three CD4 memory, two CD8 naive and one CD8 memory plate. Study-level results: With a few donors compared, around 5% of naive CD4 clonotypes were shared. For sorted subsets, rarefaction showed incomplete sequencing despite large depth.

In the CD4+ fraction, cells were divided into CD45RA+ naive and CD45RA-negative memory subsets. The method was immunoSEQ multiplex PCR; TCRdb's version includes in-frame clones alone and lacks a portion of them. The data show roughly 2.2 million clones, approximately 93% seen once. Note on this clone: Its antigen is not known. Other nucleotide sequences in the sample specify the same CDR3.

The CDR3 sequence is 12 residues long. V was trimmed by 3 bases and J by 4 bases, leaving 4 bases between them. Germline CDR1 and CDR2: MGHRA and YSYEKL. This sequence originates from a young man in good health. Some clones in this sample may be carry-over from other donors' samples. Material: naive CD4+ T cells from PBMCs. Subset noted: CD45RA+ positively selected. The V and J genes are TRBV4-1 and TRBJ1-5; no definite D call. The CDR3 region has the DNA TGCGCCAGCAGCCAGGGTAATCAGCCCCAGCATTTT. It specifies CASSQGNQPQHF.